This T cell receptor beta chain was profiled in a study of CXCR3-negative and CXCR3-positive naive CD8 T cells (dated by TCRdb to 2018 to 2020). In terms of the full investigation: In total, approximately 130 million TRB reads were obtained, or roughly 1.5 +/- 0.3 million reads per library. Naive subsets from 5 or 6 donors and memory cells from 3 donors were included in the TRBV-TRBJ cluster analysis. Diversity and physicochemical repertoire analyses covered roughly eleven donors pooled from two independent experiments. What the study reported, not specific to this receptor: Because surface CD5, which is linked to self-reactivity in mice, was comparable between the naive subsets, TCR interaction strength was also inferred from the physicochemical properties of TRB CDR3s. Within the same donor, TRBV-TRBJ usage looked similar between naive CXCR3-negative and CXCR3-positive cells, but memory cells had distinct patterns. Because CXCR3 expression was partially decreased after cryopreservation, freshly isolated PBMCs were used for most assays. Both naive subsets had comparably high repertoire diversity, while memory CD8+ T cells had much lower repertoire diversity. TRB CDR3s from CXCR3-positive naive cells showed higher hydrophobicity (lower Kidera factor 4), lower energy, and higher strength and volume indices than CXCR3-negative naive cells.

Sequencing relied on a NextSeq 550. The Human TCR Profiling Kit (MiLaboratory) was used to prepare UMI-labeled 5' RACE TRB cDNA libraries. The full amount of extracted RNA was used for cDNA synthesis, and the full amount of resulting cDNA was used for PCR amplification. Libraries were prepared in parallel with an identical number of PCR cycles. As for how the authors treated the data: MIGEC and MiXCR extracted about 50,000 +/- 10,000 unique UMI-labeled TRB cDNA molecules per library, requiring at least two reads per UMI. An average of around 40,000 +/- 10,000 functional in-frame TRB CDR3 nucleotide clonotypes without stop codons was found per library. After downsampling to 5000 UMI-labeled TRB molecules per sample, diversity metrics such as normalized Shannon-Wiener and Chao1 were calculated in VDJtools. VDJtools computed clonotype-size-weighted physicochemical properties of the central five CDR3 residues: interaction energy, strength, volume and Kidera factor 4. Following reprocessing of the reads by TCRdb, the data hold one row per CDR3 protein sequence and no DNA is available. These V and J calls originate from TCRdb's pipeline instead of the authors' own analysis. This specimen's table enumerates tens of thousands of distinct CDR3 sequences. The top ten clonotypes cover 0.8% of the sample.

Of note for this clonotype: Its recognized antigen is unknown.

Including the terminal cysteine and phenylalanine, the CDR3 comprises 13 residues. No nucleotide data were recorded. From the germline V gene, CDR1 is SQVTM and CDR2 is ANQGSEA. Each CD8+ T cell subset was flow-sorted in triplicate, with about 320,000 cells per subset placed directly into RLT lysis buffer. To exclude memory contaminants, naive CD8+ T cells were stringently defined as CD45RO-CCR7+CD27+CD95-. Peripheral blood mononuclear cells were isolated from buffy coats by standard density gradient centrifugation. Naive CXCR3-negative and CXCR3-positive CD8+ T cells were flow-sorted on a FACSAria III. Total RNA was extracted from sorted cells using an RNeasy Mini Kit.

Sequenced: naive CXCR3+ CD8+ T cells from blood. This specimen's cell subset or site label, interpreted: CD45RO-CCR7+CD27+CD95- naive CD8+ T cells expressing CXCR3 (TNR3+). The rearrangement combines TRBV29-1 with TRBJ1-1; the D call from TCRdb, TRBD1, cannot be confirmed without DNA. This sequence originates from a human donor in good health. Some clones in this sample may be carry-over from other donors' samples. Here the CDR3 is given as CSVDGQGNTEAFF.